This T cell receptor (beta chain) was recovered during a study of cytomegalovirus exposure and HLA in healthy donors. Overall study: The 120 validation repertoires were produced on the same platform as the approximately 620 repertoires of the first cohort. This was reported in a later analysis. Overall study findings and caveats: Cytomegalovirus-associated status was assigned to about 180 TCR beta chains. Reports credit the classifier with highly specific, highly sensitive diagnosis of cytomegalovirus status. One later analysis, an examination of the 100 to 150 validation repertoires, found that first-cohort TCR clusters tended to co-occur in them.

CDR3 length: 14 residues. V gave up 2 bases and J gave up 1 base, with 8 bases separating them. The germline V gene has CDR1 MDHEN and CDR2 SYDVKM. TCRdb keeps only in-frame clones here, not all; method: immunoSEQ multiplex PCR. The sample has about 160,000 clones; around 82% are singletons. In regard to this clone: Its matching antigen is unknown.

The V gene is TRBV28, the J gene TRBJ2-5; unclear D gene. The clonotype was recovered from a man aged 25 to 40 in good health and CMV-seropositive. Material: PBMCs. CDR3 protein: CASSLGQLQETQYF. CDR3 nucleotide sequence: TGTGCCAGCAGTTTAGGGCAGCTCCAAGAGACCCAGTACTTC.